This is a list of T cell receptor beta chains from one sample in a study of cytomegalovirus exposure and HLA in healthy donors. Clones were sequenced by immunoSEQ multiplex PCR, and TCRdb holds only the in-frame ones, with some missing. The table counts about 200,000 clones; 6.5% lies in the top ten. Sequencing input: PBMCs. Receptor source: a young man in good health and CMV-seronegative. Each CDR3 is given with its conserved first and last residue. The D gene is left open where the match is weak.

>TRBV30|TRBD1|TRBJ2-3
CAWTTGGTDTQYF
TGTGCCTGGACGACAGGGGGGACAGATACGCAGTATTTT
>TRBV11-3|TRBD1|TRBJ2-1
CASSLGGTGGNEQFF
TGTGCCAGCAGCTTAGGGGGGACAGGGGGCAATGAGCAGTTCTTC
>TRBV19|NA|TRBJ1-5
CASSINSAGLGPQHF
TGTGCCAGTAGTATAAACTCCGCGGGGCTTGGGCCCCAGCATTTT
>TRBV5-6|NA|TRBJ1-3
CASSGGNGNTIYF
TGTGCCAGCAGCGGGGGGAATGGAAACACCATATATTTT
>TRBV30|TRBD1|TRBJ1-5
CAFSLGQTSNQPQHF
TGTGCCTTCTCTCTGGGACAGACTAGCAATCAGCCCCAGCATTTT
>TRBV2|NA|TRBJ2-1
CASPSGGAGEQFF
TGTGCCAGCCCAAGTGGGGGGGCGGGTGAGCAGTTCTTC
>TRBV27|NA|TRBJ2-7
CASSLGGGQASSYEQYF
TGTGCCAGCAGTTTAGGGGGGGGGCAGGCGAGCTCCTACGAGCAGTACTTC
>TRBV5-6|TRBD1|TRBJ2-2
CASSFYRGERAGELFF
TGTGCCAGCAGCTTTTACAGGGGCGAAAGGGCCGGGGAGCTGTTTTTT
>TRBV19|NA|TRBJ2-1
CASSPQGYNEQFF
TGTGCCAGTAGTCCTCAGGGTTACAATGAGCAGTTCTTC
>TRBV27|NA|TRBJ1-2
CASSLSLFESGNYGYTF
TGTGCCAGCAGTTTATCCCTTTTCGAGTCAGGAAATTATGGCTACACCTTC
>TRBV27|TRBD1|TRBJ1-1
CASSSRQGARNTEAFF
TGTGCCAGCAGTTCCCGACAGGGGGCGCGGAACACTGAAGCTTTCTTT
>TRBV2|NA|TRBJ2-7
CASQITYEQYF
TGTGCCAGTCAAATCACCTACGAGCAGTACTTC
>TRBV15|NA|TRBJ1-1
CATSREGEWGTEAFF
TGTGCCACCAGCAGAGAGGGAGAGTGGGGCACTGAAGCTTTCTTT
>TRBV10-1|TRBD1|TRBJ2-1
CASSDPHRGNNEQFF
TGCGCCAGCAGTGACCCTCACAGGGGTAACAATGAGCAGTTCTTC
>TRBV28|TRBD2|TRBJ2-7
CASSLRGVVLSGISYEQYF
TGTGCCAGCAGTTTAAGAGGTGTGGTTCTGAGCGGGATCTCCTACGAGCAGTACTTC
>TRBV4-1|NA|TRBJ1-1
CASSQDLKQNTEAFF
TGCGCCAGCAGCCAAGATTTGAAACAGAACACTGAAGCTTTCTTT
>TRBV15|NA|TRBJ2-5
CATSSPAGKETQYF
TGTGCCACCAGCAGCCCGGCAGGGAAAGAGACCCAGTACTTC
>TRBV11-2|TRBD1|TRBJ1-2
CASSAPGTGSVYGYTF
TGTGCCAGCAGCGCGCCTGGGACAGGGTCGGTCTATGGCTACACCTTC
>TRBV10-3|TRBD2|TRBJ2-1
CATRHPRAGDNEQFF
TGTGCCACTCGTCACCCCCGTGCGGGAGACAATGAGCAGTTCTTC
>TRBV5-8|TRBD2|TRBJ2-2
CASSSQRGGTGELFF
TGTGCCAGCAGCTCCCAACGGGGGGGCACCGGGGAGCTGTTTTTT
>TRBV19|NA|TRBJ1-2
CASSIGAGRSAGCTF
TGTGCCAGTAGTATAGGAGCAGGGCGGTCGGCTGGCTGCACCTTC
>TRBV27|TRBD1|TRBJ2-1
CASSLWVRGHNEQFF
TGTGCCAGCAGTTTATGGGTCAGGGGGCATAATGAGCAGTTCTTC
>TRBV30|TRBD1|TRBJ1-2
CAWTPGTGYGYTF
TGTGCCTGGACCCCCGGGACAGGGTATGGCTACACCTTC
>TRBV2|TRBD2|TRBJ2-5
CASRWTSQQETQYF
TGTGCCAGCAGATGGACTAGCCAACAAGAGACCCAGTACTTC
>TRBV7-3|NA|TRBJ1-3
CASSLVGYSGNTIYF
TGTGCCAGCAGCTTAGTCGGTTACTCTGGAAACACCATATATTTT
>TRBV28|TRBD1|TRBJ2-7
CASSPGQGFLYEQYF
TGTGCCAGCAGTCCTGGACAGGGGTTTCTCTACGAGCAGTACTTC
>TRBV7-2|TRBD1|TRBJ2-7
CASSLARDRAYEQYF
TGTGCCAGCAGCTTAGCGCGGGACAGGGCCTACGAGCAGTACTTC
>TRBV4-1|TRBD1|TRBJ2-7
CASSQDRTGPREQYF
TGCGCCAGCAGCCAAGATCGGACAGGGCCTAGGGAGCAGTACTTC
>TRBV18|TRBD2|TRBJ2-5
CASSSQLTSFQETQYF
TGTGCCAGCTCATCGCAATTGACTAGCTTTCAAGAGACCCAGTACTTC
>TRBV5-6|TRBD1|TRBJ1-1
CASSLFLTGGHTEAFF
TGTGCCAGCAGCTTGTTTTTAACAGGGGGCCACACTGAAGCTTTCTTT
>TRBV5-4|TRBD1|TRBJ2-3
CASSFGQEGTDTQYF
TGTGCCAGCAGTTTCGGACAGGAAGGCACAGATACGCAGTATTTT
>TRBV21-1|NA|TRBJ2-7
CASSGGRGQTYEQYF
TGTGCCAGCAGCGGCGGGAGGGGGCAAACCTACGAGCAGTACTTC
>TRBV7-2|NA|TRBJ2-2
CASSYVGGNTGELFF
TGTGCCAGCAGCTACGTGGGGGGGAACACCGGGGAGCTGTTTTTT
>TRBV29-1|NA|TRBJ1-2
CSVELSSGYTF
TGCAGCGTTGAGTTGTCTTCTGGCTACACCTTC
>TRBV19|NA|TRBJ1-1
CASSLGQLNTEAFF
TGTGCCAGTAGTCTTGGACAGTTGAACACTGAAGCTTTCTTT
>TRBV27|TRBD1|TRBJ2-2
CASTRTGNTGELFF
TGTGCCAGCACTCGGACAGGGAACACCGGGGAGCTGTTTTTT
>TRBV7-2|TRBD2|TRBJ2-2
CASSPKLAGAGELFF
TGTGCCAGCAGCCCGAAACTAGCGGGGGCCGGGGAGCTGTTTTTT
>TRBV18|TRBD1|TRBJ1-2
CASSPPGQVVGYTF
TGTGCCAGCTCACCGCCGGGACAGGTCGTTGGCTACACCTTC
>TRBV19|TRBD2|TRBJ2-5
CATNNPTSGSLETQYF
TGTGCCACGAACAACCCCACTAGCGGGAGTTTGGAGACCCAGTACTTC
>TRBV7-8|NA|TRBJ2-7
CASRYHGAYEQYF
TGTGCCAGCAGGTACCACGGTGCGTACGAGCAGTACTTC
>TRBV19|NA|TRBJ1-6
CASSTGAYNSPLHF
TGTGCCAGTAGTACAGGGGCCTATAATTCACCCCTCCACTTT
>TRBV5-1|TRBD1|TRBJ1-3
CASSLRQGPGGTIYF
TGCGCCAGCAGCTTGCGACAGGGGCCCGGAGGAACCATATATTTT
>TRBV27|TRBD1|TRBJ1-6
CASWDRGHSPLHF
TGTGCCAGTTGGGACAGGGGTCATTCACCCCTCCACTTT
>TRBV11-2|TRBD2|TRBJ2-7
CASRKREGRYEQYF
TGTGCCAGCAGAAAGCGGGAGGGCCGGTACGAGCAGTACTTC
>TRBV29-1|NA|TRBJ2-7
CSVVIASHEQYF
TGCAGCGTTGTGATAGCCTCCCACGAGCAGTACTTC
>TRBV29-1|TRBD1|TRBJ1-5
CSVKQGAGQPQHF
TGCAGCGTGAAGCAGGGGGCGGGTCAGCCCCAGCATTTT
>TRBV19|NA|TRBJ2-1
CASSMEGAAVNEQFF
TGTGCCAGTAGTATGGAGGGGGCGGCGGTCAATGAGCAGTTCTTC
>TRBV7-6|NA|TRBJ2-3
CASSLSGYTDTQYF
TGTGCCAGCAGCTTGAGCGGCTACACAGATACGCAGTATTTT
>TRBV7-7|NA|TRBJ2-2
CASSLGGGDTGELFF
TGTGCCAGCAGCTTAGGCGGCGGGGATACCGGGGAGCTGTTTTTT
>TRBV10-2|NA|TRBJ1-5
CASSVAGVENQPQHF
TGCGCCAGCAGTGTGGCAGGGGTTGAAAATCAGCCCCAGCATTTT